This T cell receptor (beta chain) derives from a study of T cell repertoires in cytomegalovirus infection. As for the study in general: Public TCR beta signatures indicated both CMV infection and matching HLA type.

As regards this clonotype: No antigen is known for it. The junction departs from germline at one end; a sequencing error may be responsible.

MiXCR, applied by TCRdb to the reads, yields one record per CDR3 protein. This table has tens of thousands of distinct CDR3 sequences, about 27% appearing once. The study, taken as a whole, reports: Identification of carriers of CMV plus the relevant HLA was performed using cumulative public TCR beta family frequency.

The input for sequencing was CD8+ T cells from cultured PBMCs, taken from culture after CMV antigen stimulation. The sequence derives from a human donor in good health (CMV status not recorded). Some clones in this sample may be carry-over from other donors' samples.

DNA of the CDR3: TGTGCCGGCAGTTTGTCGGTGGGAGGGACCTTTAATTCACCCCTCCACTTT. Its translation is CAGSLSVGGTFNSPLHF. This rearrangement joins TRBV27 to TRBJ1-6, with TRBD1 as a possible D gene (5 bases). The germline V gene has CDR1 MNHEY and CDR2 SMNVEV (reference sequence). There are 17 residues in the CDR3.